Presented here are 12 T cell receptor beta chains from one specimen sequenced in a study of blood T cell repertoires in COVID-19. Measured with immunoSEQ multiplex PCR; TCRdb has only the in-frame clones, and not every one. The top ten hold just over 0.85% of the sample, which has 200,000 to 250,000 clones, 90% seen once. The sequencing sample was made of PBMCs or T cells enriched from blood (not recorded which). These receptors were collected from a man aged 50-60 years who had been exposed to COVID-19.

The chain joins TRBV5-1 to TRBJ2-7, with TRBD2 matching over 9 bases. Germline trimming cut 0 bases from V and 4 bases from J; bases unmatched to any gene: 5. The CDR3 has 15 residues. Germline CDR1 SGHRS, CDR2 YFSETQ. The CDR3 protein is CASSLGGGAGYEQYV. The CDR3 coding sequence is TGCGCCAGCAGCTTGGGCGGGGGGGCCGGATACGAGCAGTACGTC.

The gene calls are TRBV4-2 and TRBJ1-2; TRBD1 aligns across 10 bases. This CDR3 region has 14 residues. Germline assignment: CDR1 LGHNA and CDR2 YNFKEQ. V lost 3 bases, J lost 7 bases, and 5 bases stayed unmatched. In DNA, the CDR3 is TGTGCCAGCAGCCAGGCCGGGACAGGGGTTGGCTACACCTTC. Amino acids: CASSQAGTGVGYTF.

V and J are TRBV28 and TRBJ1-4; TRBD1 agrees at 8 bases. Germline CDR1 is MDHEN and CDR2 is SYDVKM. V gave up 8 bases and J gave up 5 bases; unmatched junction bases: 25. The CDR3 is made up of 20 amino acids. The CDR3 loop is CASQGLAPRLSGQVNEKLFF. In DNA, the CDR3 is TGTGCCAGCCAGGGGCTCGCCCCCAGGTTATCGGGACAGGTGAATGAAAAACTGTTTTTT.

The CDR3 is CASSLALAYEQYV. CDR3 nucleotide sequence: TGTGCCAGCAGCTTAGCGCTAGCCTACGAGCAGTACGTC. V gene TRBV7-8 combines with J gene TRBJ2-7, with D hard to call. The ends were cut back, 0 bases at V and 2 bases at J, with 5 bases in the middle. From germline, CDR1 is SGHVS and CDR2 FQNEAQ. This CDR3 comprises 13 residues.

J is TRBJ2-2 and V is TRBV19; D call uncertain. Trimming removed 5 bases at V and 9 bases at J, with 10 bases between. This CDR3 is 12 amino acids long. Per germline, CDR1 LNHDA and CDR2 SQIVND (reference sequence). This CDR3 reads CASSPTWWELFF. CDR3 in DNA: TGTGCCAGTAGTCCCACTTGGTGGGAGCTGTTTTTT.

V is TRBV12-2 and J is TRBJ2-1; the DNA was not compared with TRBD2, the D call given in the table. TRBV12-2 corresponds to a pseudogene. This CDR3 has 16 amino acids. The CDR3: CASRFGLAGTYNEQFF. The CDR3 DNA follows: TGTGCAAGTCGCTTCGGACTAGCGGGGACCTACAATGAGCAGTTCTTC.

The chain recombines TRBV24-1 with TRBJ1-4; 7 positions agree with TRBD1. Germline V gene data show CDR1 as KGHDR and CDR2 as SFDVKD. Trimming removed 4 bases from V and 4 bases from J; junction bases left unmatched: 8. The CDR3 is 16 residues long. CDR3 amino acids: CATSDHRTGFNEKLFF. CDR3 nucleotides: TGTGCCACCAGTGACCACCGGACAGGATTTAATGAAAAACTGTTTTTT.

Notes on this clone: At one of its ends the junction is not consistent with the germline gene, which may arise from a read error. The V call is TRBV6-5, the J call TRBJ1-5; 8 bases match TRBD1. The germline V gene encodes CDR1 MNHEY and CDR2 SVGAGI. CDR3 length: 15 residues. The CDR3 DNA is TGTGCCAGCAGACCCCAGGGGGCAGGCAAACAGCCCCAGCATTTT. Encoded protein: CASRPQGAGKQPQHF.

The count of this clone is one. This CDR3 reads CASSFDLRTQYF. As DNA, the CDR3 is TGTGCCAGCAGTTTCGATCTACGGACCCAGTACTTC. J is TRBJ2-5 and V is TRBV12-3 or TRBV12-4, with D unresolved. CDR3 length: 12 residues. The ends were cut back, 3 bases at V and 7 bases at J, with 9 bases in the middle.

This chain connects TRBV28 to TRBJ2-5, with D possibly TRBD2 on 6 matching bases. The V end was cut by 1 base, the J end by 7 bases, with 22 bases between. The CDR3 runs to 17 residues. The V gene's germline CDR1 is MDHEN and CDR2 SYDVKM. CDR3 nucleotides: TGTGCCAGCAGTTTATACCGGGACTGGGGGAGATTGGTGACCCAGTACTTC. Translation gives CASSLYRDWGRLVTQYF.

The rearrangement uses TRBV5-1 and TRBJ1-4; 8 bases are shared with TRBD1. The J segment lost 2 bases and the V segment lost 5 bases, leaving 5 bases of the junction unmatched. Germline loops: CDR1 SGHRS, CDR2 YFSETQ. This CDR3 is 15 amino acids long. The CDR3 region is CASRDRTGTNEKLFF. The CDR3 bases are TGCGCCAGCAGGGATAGGACAGGGACTAATGAAAAACTGTTTTTT.

The sample holds one count of this clone. This sequence joins TRBV6-6 and TRBJ1-1; 12 bases match TRBD1. The CDR3 contains 16 residues. Unmatched junction bases numbered 12, after V lost 7 bases and J lost 6 bases. Germline CDR1 reads MNHNY; CDR2 reads SVGAGI (reference sequence). The CDR3 nucleotides read TGTGCCAGCATCCTAGGGACAGGGGGCGTGAGCTCTGAAGCTTTCTTT. Translating it yields CASILGTGGVSSEAFF.